This entry lists 10 T cell receptor beta chains sequenced from one sample in a study of T cell repertoires in cytomegalovirus infection. TCRdb redid the calling of the reads with MiXCR, one entry per CDR3 protein. This sample has some 600,000 distinct CDR3 sequences, with roughly 26% found just once. The sequenced sample consisted of CD8+ T cells from PBMCs. The receptor source for this set is a human donor in good health (CMV status not recorded). Some clones in this sample may be carry-over from other donors' samples.

The genes are TRBV18 and TRBJ1-1; D is ambiguous. This CDR3 has 16 amino acids. Between the trimmed V and J ends, which lost 2 bases and 0 bases, there was a span of 13 bases. From germline, CDR1 is KGHSH and CDR2 LQKENI. The CDR3 spells CASSPRANKVNTEAFF. The CDR3, as DNA: TGTGCCAGCTCACCAAGGGCTAACAAGGTGAACACTGAAGCTTTCTTT.

This clonotype was seen only a few times. This chain connects TRBV20-1 to TRBJ1-2, with D unresolved. Deletions cut 0 bases from V and 4 bases from J, with 12 bases between. The CDR3 covers 14 residues. The germline V gene has CDR1 DFQATT and CDR2 SNEGSKA (reference sequence). The CDR3 coding sequence is TGCAGTGCTAGAGATGGGCAGAACCGCTATGGCTACACCTTC. Amino acids: CSARDGQNRYGYTF.

This clonotype was seen at least ten times. V gene TRBV7-9 combines with J gene TRBJ2-7; D is unclear. The length of the CDR3 is 14 residues. V lost 0 bases to trimming and J lost 5 bases, with 11 bases between them. The germline gives CDR1 SEHNR, CDR2 FQNEAQ (reference sequence). The CDR3 region is CASSLANHHHEQYF. CDR3 nucleotides: TGTGCCAGCAGCTTAGCTAATCATCACCACGAGCAGTACTTC.

In this sample, this clonotype turned up a few times. V and J are TRBV6-2 or TRBV6-3 and TRBJ2-4; 8 nucleotides line up with TRBD1. V lost 6 bases and J lost 8; bases outside the gene matches: 6. CDR1 and CDR2 from the germline V gene are MNHEY and SVGEGT. The CDR3 has 13 amino acids. The CDR3 loop is CASRATGEDIQYF. The CDR3 DNA sequence: TGTGCCAGCAGAGCGACAGGGGAGGACATTCAGTACTTC.

This clonotype turned up a few times. The chain has TRBV12-3 or TRBV12-4 and TRBJ2-5; 7 bases align to TRBD1. The V and J ends lost 2 bases and 4 bases, in that order; junction bases with no gene match: 4. The CDR3 sequence is 14 residues long. Here the CDR3 reads CASSLPYRGETQYF. CDR3 nucleotides: TGTGCCAGCAGTTTACCCTACAGGGGAGAGACCCAGTACTTC.

The chain combines TRBV4-1 with TRBJ1-1; 9 bases match TRBD1. This CDR3 has 15 residues. The J segment lost 5 bases and the V segment lost 0 bases, leaving 4 bases of the junction unmatched. Germline CDR1 is MGHRA and CDR2 is YSYEKL. As DNA, the CDR3 is TGCGCCAGCAGCCAAGAGGGACAGGGAAGGACTGAAGCTTTCTTT. It encodes CASSQEGQGRTEAFF.

The chain employs TRBV7-9 and TRBJ1-3; 7 positions match TRBD1. Germline CDR1 and CDR2: SEHNR and FQNEAQ (reference sequence). CDR3 length: 15 amino acids. The J segment lost 2 bases and the V segment lost 6 bases, leaving 7 bases of the junction unmatched. CDR3 DNA: TGTGCCAGCAGAGGACAGGAGTACCCTGGAAACACCATATATTTT. Amino acid sequence: CASRGQEYPGNTIYF.

Comments on this clonotype: Possible read error: a much larger clone is one base away. The rearrangement joins TRBV7-6 to TRBJ2-5; perhaps TRBD1 as D (6 bases). Trimming shortened V by 5 bases and J by 5 bases, and 21 bases separated the two germline ends. The V gene's germline CDR1 is SGHVS and CDR2 FNYEAQ. CDR3 size: 16 residues. The CDR3 DNA reads TGTGCCAGCAGCCCGCCAGCAGGCAGGGGTGTGGAGACCCAGTACTTC. Its protein product is CASSPPAGRGVETQYF.

The chain carries TRBV28 and TRBJ2-7; D gene uncertain. The CDR3 is 13 residues long. Germline CDR1 reads MDHEN; CDR2 reads SYDVKM. The CDR3 sequence: CASSSTTSYERYV. CDR3 in DNA: TGTGCCAGCAGCTCCACCACCTCCTACGAGCGGTACGTC.

This clonotype was observed many times. The CDR3 bases are TGTGCCAGCAGCCAACTACGCGGACAGGGTAACGAGCAGTACTTC. Encoded protein: CASSQLRGQGNEQYF. The chain is built from TRBV7-8 and TRBJ2-7, with 8 bases aligning to TRBD1. Unmatched junction bases numbered 11, after V lost 5 bases and J lost 5 bases. The CDR3 contains 15 residues. Germline V CDR1 and CDR2: SGHVS, FQNEAQ.